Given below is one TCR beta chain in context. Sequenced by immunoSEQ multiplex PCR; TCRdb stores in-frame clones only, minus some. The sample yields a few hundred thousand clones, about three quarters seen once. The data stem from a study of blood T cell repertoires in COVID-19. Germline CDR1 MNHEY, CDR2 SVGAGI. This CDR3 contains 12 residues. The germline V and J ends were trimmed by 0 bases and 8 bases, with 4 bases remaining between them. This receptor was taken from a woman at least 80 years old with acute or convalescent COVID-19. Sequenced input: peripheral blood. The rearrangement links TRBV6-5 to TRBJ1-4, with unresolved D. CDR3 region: CASSYSREKLFF. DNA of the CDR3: TGTGCCAGCAGTTACTCTAGAGAAAAACTGTTTTTT.